The clone carrying this TCR beta chain was recorded at least ten times. Its antigen is not known. The V and J ends lost 4 bases and 0 bases, in that order; junction bases with no gene match: 6. Germline V lookup: CDR1 DFQATT, CDR2 SNEGSKA (reference sequence). The CDR3 extends over 14 amino acids. TCRdb independently ran MiXCR on the 5' RACE reads; one entry per CDR3 protein. The sample yields 200,000 to 250,000 distinct CDR3 sequences, 6.9% seen once. The data originate from a study of T cells after yellow fever vaccination. Overall study: When fractions had low cell numbers, they were prepared with SMART-Seq v4 Ultra Low Input. Whole-study results and caveats: Only a small proportion of the clonotypes turned up in both the CD4 and the CD8 compartments, likely arising from convergent recombination. Primary-vaccination clones mostly resurfaced post-booster (nearly 97% CD4, 85% to 90% CD8).

The gene calls are TRBV20-1 and TRBJ2-7, with 7 bases matching TRBD1. This clonotype was obtained from a man aged 25 to 45 who received the YFV17D yellow fever vaccine. Source: CD4+ T cells sorted from PBMCs, taken 15 days after the yellow fever booster vaccination. CDR3 amino acids: CSAILGDSSYEQYF. As DNA, the CDR3 is TGCAGTGCTATCCTTGGGGACAGCTCCTACGAGCAGTACTTC.